What follows is one T cell receptor (beta chain) and its context. Its antigen is still unknown. These data are taken from a study of chemoradiotherapy in HPV16-positive cancers. Whole-study context: A couple of HPV16-positive patients' cells yielded candidate HPV-specific clones and common motifs.

V lost 0 bases and J lost 5, with 7 bases in between. This CDR3 comprises 13 residues. Germline assignment: CDR1 MNHNS and CDR2 SASEGT. Assay: immunoSEQ multiplex PCR; the TCRdb copy retains only in-frame clones and omits some. The sample has several thousand clones, around nine tenths seen once. Study outcomes and limitations: Non-HPV-specific T cells did not expand in tumors during treatment, whereas candidate HPV-specific clones and E7-related motifs did. HPV-responsive T-cell expansion during chemoradiotherapy was linked to improved recurrence-free survival in HPV16-positive patients.

This receptor was identified in a human donor with HPV-associated anogenital cancer. V usage is TRBV6-1 and J usage is TRBJ1-1; D is unresolved. This material was obtained from a patient who underwent chemoradiotherapy. CDR3 residues: CASSEAFHTEAFF. DNA for the CDR3: TGTGCCAGCAGTGAAGCCTTCCATACTGAAGCTTTCTTT.